Shown below are 22 T cell receptor beta chains from a single sample sequenced in a study of vaccination effects on CD4 cells after COVID-19. The antigens for these receptors are not known. Data came from immunoSEQ multiplex PCR; TCRdb stores just in-frame clones and leaves some out. The sample includes 70,000 or so clones, roughly four fifths seen only once; the top ten take around 2%. The culture ran for around ten days before CD4+ T cells were isolated. This sample comprised CD4+ T cells from PBMCs cultured without peptide, obtained before COVID-19 vaccination. The receptors derive from a human donor who received a COVID-19 vaccine.

The chain employs TRBV6-1 and TRBJ1-4, with D hard to call. Germline V gives CDR1 MNHNS, CDR2 SASEGT. The CDR3 is 15 amino acids. V was cut by 5 bases and J by 0 bases, with 10 bases left in between. The CDR3 nucleotides read TGTGCCAGCAGTCTTTACGGAGCAACTAATGAAAAACTGTTTTTT. Amino acid sequence: CASSLYGATNEKLFF.

The gene calls are TRBV6-5 and TRBJ1-6; D call uncertain. Trimming pared 4 bases from V and 9 bases from J, leaving 7 bases between. CDR1 and CDR2 (germline): MNHEY, SVGAGI. There are 12 residues in the CDR3. The chain's CDR3 is CASSSLPSPLHF. CDR3 bases: TGTGCCAGCAGTTCCCTGCCTTCACCCCTCCACTTT.

The sample holds one count of this clone. The V gene is TRBV30, the J gene TRBJ2-5, with 8 bases matching TRBD1. The length of the CDR3 is 15 residues. Germline V lookup: CDR1 GTSNPN, CDR2 SVGIG (reference sequence). V dropped 2 bases and J dropped 5; count of bases not matched to a gene: 10. The CDR3 nucleotides are TGTGCCTGGAGTCCATCGGGCAGGGGGCACGAGACCCAGTACTTC. It translates to CAWSPSGRGHETQYF.

The chain uses TRBV7-3 and TRBJ2-3; 8 bases fit TRBD2. The CDR3 has 16 residues. From germline, CDR1 is SGHTA and CDR2 FQGTGA. The junction had 7 bases not matched to a gene; V was cut back by 5 bases and J by 0 bases. CDR3 sequence: CASSRGGTSSTDTQYF. The CDR3 bases are TGTGCCAGCAGCCGCGGGGGGACCTCTAGCACAGATACGCAGTATTTT.

The chain employs TRBV29-1 and TRBJ1-2; D is uncertain. The CDR3 loop spans 13 amino acids. Germline lookup yields CDR1 SQVTM and CDR2 ANQGSEA. Trimming shortened V by 0 bases and J by 8 bases, and 13 bases separated the two germline ends. As DNA, the CDR3 is TGCAGCGTTGAAGATCGCGGGGAAGGGGGCTACACCTTC. It translates to CSVEDRGEGGYTF.

This clone was observed once. The chain has TRBV10-1 and TRBJ2-3, with a weak D call TRBD1 (5 bases). CDR1 and CDR2 (germline): WNHNN, SYGVQD (reference sequence). This CDR3 spans 13 amino acids. Trimming removed 5 bases from V and 2 bases from J, with 8 bases in between. The chain's CDR3 is CASSTQATDTQYF. For the CDR3, the DNA is TGCGCCAGCAGTACACAGGCCACAGATACGCAGTATTTT.

The chain uses TRBV6-2 or TRBV6-3 and TRBJ2-1; possibly TRBD1 for D (6 bases). This CDR3 comprises 16 residues. The germline gives CDR1 MNHEY, CDR2 SVGEGT. V lost 2 bases, J lost 6 bases, and 17 bases lay in between. The CDR3: CASSYPEPGHLNEQFF. Written as DNA, the CDR3 is TGTGCCAGCAGTTACCCAGAACCGGGACACCTCAATGAGCAGTTCTTC.

The chain has TRBV7-2 and TRBJ1-2, with D perhaps matching TRBD1 (6 bases). The CDR3 spans 12 residues. V was pared by 11 bases and J by 6 bases, with 16 bases between. Germline CDR1 SGHTA, CDR2 FQGNSA. The CDR3 sequence: CAGKRGEDGYTF. CDR3 nucleotide sequence: TGTGCCGGAAAAAGGGGGGAGGATGGCTACACCTTC. The whole variable domain, remainder taken from reference TRBV7-2 and TRBJ1-2, is GAGVSQSPSNKVTEKGKDVELRCDPISGHTALYWYRQSLGQGLEFLIYFQGNSAPDKSGLPSDRFSAERTGGSVSTLTIQRTQQEDSAVYLCAGKRGEDGYTFGSGTRLTVV.

The CDR3 nucleotides are TGTGCCAGCAGCCAGATCAAACCGTTCGGCGTGGATACGCAGTATTTT. As protein: CASSQIKPFGVDTQYF. V usage is TRBV12-1 and J usage is TRBJ2-3. TRBV12-1 is marked as a pseudogene. CDR3 length equals 16 residues.

This sequence joins TRBV28 and TRBJ1-5; D is undetermined. In germline, CDR1 is MDHEN, CDR2 SYDVKM. Trimming shortened V by 9 bases and J by 11 bases, and 17 bases separated the two germline ends. CDR3 length: 12 amino acids. CDR3 nucleotides: TGTGCCAGTAAACGGTCCACGGCGTCCCAGCATTTT. It translates to CASKRSTASQHF. The variable domain in full, with the rest retrieved from reference TRBV28 and TRBJ1-5, is DVKVTQSSRYLVKRTGEKVFLECVQDMDHENMFWYRQDPGLGLRLIYFSYDVKMKEKGDIPEGYSVSREKKERFSLILESASTNQTSMYLCASKRSTASQHFGDGTRLSIL.

This clone was counted only a few times. The J gene is TRBJ1-1, the V gene TRBV6-6, with 12 positions matching TRBD1. The germline gives CDR1 MNHNY, CDR2 SVGAGI (reference sequence). V lost 6 bases and J lost 8; bases outside the gene matches: 4. The CDR3 is 13 amino acids. The CDR3 loop reads CASRYGTGGEAFF. The CDR3 DNA reads as TGTGCCAGCAGATACGGGACAGGGGGCGAAGCTTTCTTT.

This chain uses TRBV5-1 with TRBJ2-5; 9 bases are shared with TRBD1. Trimming cost V 4 bases and J 4 bases; bases outside gene matches: 11. Germline V gene sequence: CDR1 SGHRS, CDR2 YFSETQ. CDR3 length: 16 residues. The DNA of the CDR3 is TGCGCCAGCAGCGCCTCCGGGACAGGGTCCCGAGAGACCCAGTACTTC. It yields the protein CASSASGTGSRETQYF.

V is TRBV7-3 and J is TRBJ1-1; TRBD1 might be the D (6 bases). CDR3 length equals 13 residues. V dropped 4 bases and J dropped 8 bases, with 14 bases sitting between them. Germline assignment: CDR1 SGHTA and CDR2 FQGTGA. CDR3 DNA: TGTGCCAGCAGCTCGCAAGTAGGGACAGAAGCTTTCTTT. This translates into CASSSQVGTEAFF.

This clone was picked up a small number of times. The chain joins TRBV18 to TRBJ1-2; D uncertain. Trimming took off 6 bases at V and 2 bases at J, with 13 bases between the two ends. CDR1 is KGHSH, CDR2 LQKENI, per germline. The CDR3 length is 14 residues. Here the CDR3 DNA reads TGTGCCAGCTCCCTCACGGGCGGGAACTATGGCTACACCTTC. Protein sequence: CASSLTGGNYGYTF. Full variable domain (missing parts from reference TRBV18 and TRBJ1-2): NAGVMQNPRHLVRRRGQEARLRCSPMKGHSHVYWYRQLPEEGLKFMVYLQKENIIDESGMPKERFSAEFPKEGPSILRIQQVVRGDSAAYFCASSLTGGNYGYTFGSGTRLTVV.

This chain joins TRBV7-2 and TRBJ2-1; D unclear. Deletions cut 5 bases from V and 8 bases from J, with 13 bases between. This CDR3 has 13 residues. The germline V gene has CDR1 SGHTA and CDR2 FQGNSA. The CDR3 nucleotides are TGTGCCAGCAGCAAAATCGGGTGGGATGAGCAGTTCTTC. Residues: CASSKIGWDEQFF.

The chain uses TRBV2 and TRBJ1-5, with 7 bases identical to TRBD1. Germline V lookup: CDR1 SNHLY, CDR2 FYNNEI. Unmatched junction bases numbered 7, after V lost 4 bases and J lost 4 bases. The CDR3 consists of 15 residues. The DNA for the CDR3 is TGTGCCAGCAGTGTCTTCCCCAGGGGGAATCAGCCCCAGCATTTT. Protein: CASSVFPRGNQPQHF.

The V gene is TRBV19, the J gene TRBJ1-4; D is undetermined. Trimming stripped 7 bases from V and 7 bases from J, with 22 bases between. The CDR3 extends over 16 amino acids. Germline assignment: CDR1 LNHDA and CDR2 SQIVND (reference sequence). CDR3 loop: CASKMRSGLSGEKLFF. The CDR3 DNA follows: TGTGCCAGTAAAATGAGGTCCGGGCTGAGTGGTGAAAAACTGTTTTTT. The full variable domain, completed using reference TRBV19 and TRBJ1-4, is DGGITQSPKYLFRKEGQNVTLSCEQNLNHDAMYWYRQDPGQGLRLIYYSQIVNDFQKGDIAEGYSVSREKKESFPLTVTSAQKNPTAFYLCASKMRSGLSGEKLFFGSGTQLSVL.

The chain has TRBV29-1 and TRBJ2-5, with 7 positions matching TRBD1. V dropped 3 bases and J dropped 7; count of bases not matched to a gene: 5. Germline values: CDR1 SQVTM, CDR2 ANQGSEA. The CDR3 consists of 12 residues. CDR3 sequence: CSVDEGAATQYF. For the CDR3, the DNA is TGCAGCGTTGATGAGGGGGCTGCGACCCAGTACTTC.

The chain links TRBV7-9 to TRBJ1-6, with D perhaps TRBD1 (5 bases). The CDR3 runs 15 residues. Looked up from germline, CDR1 is SEHNR and CDR2 is FQNEAQ (reference sequence). V was cut by 2 bases and J by 10 bases, with 15 bases left in between. In nucleotides, the CDR3 is TGTGCCAGCAGCTTATTTGGGGGAAGAAGCTCACCCCTCCACTTT. This gives the protein CASSLFGGRSSPLHF.

The gene calls are TRBV11-2 and TRBJ2-1; no clear D. V lost 3 bases and J 3 bases, leaving 0 bases between the germline ends. The germline V gene encodes CDR1 SGHAT and CDR2 FQNNGV. CDR3 length: 11 residues. DNA for the CDR3: TGTGCCAGCAGCTTCTACAATGAGCAGTTCTTC. It yields the protein CASSFYNEQFF.

The J gene is TRBJ1-1, the V gene TRBV15; the D is unclear. The CDR3 is made up of 16 amino acids. Germline V gene sequence: CDR1 LNHNV, CDR2 YYDKDF (reference sequence). Trimming cost V 2 bases and J 5 bases, with 18 bases left between them. CDR3 residues: CATSRYSAGGGTEAFF. The CDR3 bases are TGTGCCACCAGCAGATACTCGGCGGGTGGAGGTACTGAAGCTTTCTTT.

The gene calls are TRBV12-5 and TRBJ1-2; weak D call: TRBD1 (6 bases). The V end lost 6 bases, the J end lost 4 bases, and 15 bases lay between the germline ends. The germline CDR1 and CDR2 sequences are LGHNT and FRNRAP. The CDR3 has 14 residues. CDR3 protein: CASGGTGSFYGYTF. The CDR3 nucleotides read TGTGCTAGTGGGGGAACAGGGAGTTTCTATGGCTACACCTTC.